This T cell receptor (beta chain) was identified during a study of T cells after yellow fever vaccination. Findings and caveats of the study: Once the booster was given, most primary-vaccination clones reappeared, at around 96% for CD4 and approximately 88% for CD8. Clonotype sharing between CD4 and CD8 compartments was small.

5'RACE template switching produced TCR cDNA carrying a universal primer site and UMIs. TCRdb fed the 5' RACE reads into MiXCR, producing one record per CDR3 protein. The repertoire holds 250,000 to 350,000 distinct CDR3 sequences, with 7.5% to 9% as singletons. This clonotype was counted between two and nine times. No antigen is known for it. Germline assignment: CDR1 MGHDK and CDR2 SYGVNS. The CDR3 runs to 14 residues. V was trimmed by 9 bases and J by 9 bases, leaving 22 bases between them. This chain connects TRBV25-1 to TRBJ2-3, with no clear D. The TCR originated in a man younger than 35 who received the YFV17D yellow fever vaccine. The source material was CD4+ T cells sorted from PBMCs, sampled 5 days after the yellow fever booster vaccination. This CDR3 reads CASCGPQLHGTQYF. CDR3 DNA: TGTGCCAGTTGTGGTCCCCAGCTGCACGGGACGCAGTATTTT.